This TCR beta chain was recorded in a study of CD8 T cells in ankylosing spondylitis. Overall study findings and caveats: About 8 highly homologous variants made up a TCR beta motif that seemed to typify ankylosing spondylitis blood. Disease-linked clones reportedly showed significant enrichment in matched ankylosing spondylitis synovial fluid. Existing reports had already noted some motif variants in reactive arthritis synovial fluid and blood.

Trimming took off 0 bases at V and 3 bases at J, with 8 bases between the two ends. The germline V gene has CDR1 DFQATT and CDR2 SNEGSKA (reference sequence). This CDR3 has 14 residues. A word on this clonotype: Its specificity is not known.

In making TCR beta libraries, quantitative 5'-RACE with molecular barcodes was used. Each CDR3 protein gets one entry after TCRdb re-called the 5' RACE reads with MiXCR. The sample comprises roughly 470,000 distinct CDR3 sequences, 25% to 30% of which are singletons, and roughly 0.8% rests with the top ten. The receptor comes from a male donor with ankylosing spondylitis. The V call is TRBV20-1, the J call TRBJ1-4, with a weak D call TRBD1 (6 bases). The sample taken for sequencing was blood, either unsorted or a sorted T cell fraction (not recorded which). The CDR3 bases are TGCAGTGCTAGAGACAGGGGTTCTAATGAAAAACTGTTTTTT. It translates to CSARDRGSNEKLFF.